This TCR beta chain comes out of a study of blood T cell repertoires in COVID-19. Study-wide background: The United States, Italy and Spain supplied acute and convalescent COVID-19 samples. Nucleic acid was either cDNA or gDNA, and it came from T cells, B-cell-depleted T cells, or PBMCs.

Authors' methods: Amplification with reference gene primers provided the estimates of nucleated cell counts. Assay used: immunoSEQ multiplex PCR; TCRdb lists only in-frame clones, some missing. That table gives V, J and clone size, and the DNA gave D and trimming. The profile covers around 270,000 clones, with about 90% appearing a single time and around 3.1% taken by the ten largest. Germline loops: CDR1 SGHRS, CDR2 YFSETQ. This CDR3 contains 14 residues. Trimming cost V 0 bases and J 3 bases, with 9 bases left between them. Input material: PBMCs or T cells enriched from blood (not recorded which). The sequence came from a woman aged 40-49 years who had been exposed to COVID-19. The chain is built from TRBV5-1 and TRBJ1-1, with D uncertain. The CDR3 bases are TGCGCCAGCAGCTTGGGCGGTCGAGACACTGAAGCTTTCTTT. Translating it yields CASSLGGRDTEAFF.